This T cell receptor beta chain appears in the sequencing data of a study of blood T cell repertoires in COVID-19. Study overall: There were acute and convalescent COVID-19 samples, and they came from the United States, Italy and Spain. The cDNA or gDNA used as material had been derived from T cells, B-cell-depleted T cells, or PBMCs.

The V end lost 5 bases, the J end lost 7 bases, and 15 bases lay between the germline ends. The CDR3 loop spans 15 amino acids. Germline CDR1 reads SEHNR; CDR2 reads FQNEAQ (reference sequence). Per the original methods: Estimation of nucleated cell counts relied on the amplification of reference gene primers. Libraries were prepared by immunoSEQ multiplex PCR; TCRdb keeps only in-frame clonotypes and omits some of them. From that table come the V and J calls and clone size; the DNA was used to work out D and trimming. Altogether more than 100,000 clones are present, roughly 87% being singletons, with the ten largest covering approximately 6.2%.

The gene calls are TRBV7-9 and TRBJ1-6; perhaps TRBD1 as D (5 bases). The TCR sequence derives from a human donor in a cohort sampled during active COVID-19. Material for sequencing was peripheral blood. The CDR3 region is CASSHRGGTNSPLHF. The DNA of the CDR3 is TGTGCCAGCAGCCATCGCGGAGGGACGAATTCACCCCTCCACTTT.